This is a list of T cell receptor beta chains from one sample in a study of T cell responses to AZD1222 COVID-19 vaccine. Some clones are missing from TCRdb's copy, which holds only in-frame ones; the method was immunoSEQ multiplex PCR. The sample comprises 100,000 to 110,000 clones, around 87% of which are singletons, and 15% to 20% rests with the top ten. The material sequenced was peripheral blood, taken on day 0 of AZD1222 vaccination. Every receptor here comes from an adult in good health. CDR3s include the opening cysteine and the closing phenylalanine or tryptophan. D genes are given only for firm matches. The size of a clone is reported for some rows only, either as once, few or many, or as a class for expanded clones.

J,length,D,V,size,CDR3,DNA
TRBJ2-2,19,TRBD2,TRBV5-1,once,CASSLGLAGGNLLSGELFF,TGCGCCAGCAGCTTGGGACTAGCGGGGGGCAACCTCTTATCCGGGGAGCTGTTTTTT
TRBJ1-4,15,NA,TRBV5-6,NA,CASSLWNPSNEKLFF,TGTGCCAGCAGCTTGTGGAACCCATCTAATGAAAAACTGTTTTTT
TRBJ2-1,15,NA,TRBV4-3,NA,CASSPGRSSYNEQFF,TGCGCCAGCAGCCCTGGACGAAGCTCCTACAATGAGCAGTTCTTC
TRBJ1-1,11,NA,TRBV10-3,once,CAARMNTEAFF,TGTGCCGCCAGAATGAACACTGAAGCTTTCTTT
TRBJ2-7,14,NA,TRBV19,NA,CASTQWAGAYEQYF,TGTGCCAGTACACAGTGGGCGGGCGCCTACGAGCAGTACTTC
TRBJ2-3,14,TRBD2,TRBV19,NA,CASTPAGGEDTQYF,TGTGCCAGTACCCCAGCGGGGGGGGAAGATACGCAGTATTTT
TRBJ1-1,14,NA,TRBV2,NA,CASPGAGRNTEAFF,TGTGCTTCCCCCGGGGCAGGGCGGAACACTGAAGCTTTCTTT
TRBJ2-7,14,NA,TRBV7-2,NA,CASSPPPLYYEQYF,TGTGCCAGCAGCCCACCACCTCTATACTACGAGCAGTACTTC
TRBJ2-2,13,NA,TRBV11-3,NA,CATSDHSEGELFF,TGTGCCACCTCGGACCATTCTGAGGGGGAGCTGTTTTTT
TRBJ1-1,16,TRBD1,TRBV5-6,NA,CASSLGGPTSNTEAFF,TGTGCCAGCAGCCTAGGGGGCCCCACCTCGAACACTGAAGCTTTCTTT